What follows describes a single T cell receptor beta chain. This entry comes from a study of blood T cell repertoires in COVID-19. Looking at the study overall: Samples taken during acute and convalescent COVID-19 were collected in the United States, Italy and Spain. PBMCs, B-cell-depleted T cells, or T cells were the source of the cDNA or gDNA that made up the material.

As originally analysed: Reference gene primer amplification gave estimated nucleated cell counts. Generated by immunoSEQ multiplex PCR, the TCRdb table keeps only in-frame clones and is missing some. Clonal size and the V and J genes are those of that table, whereas D and trimming came from the DNA. The sample contains roughly 250,000 clones, about 85% of which appear only once. The sequenced sample consisted of peripheral blood. This clonotype was obtained from a human donor with COVID-19, enrolled during active disease. The donor label of this sample is uncertain.

For the CDR3, the DNA is TGCAGCGTTGAAGATCAACAGGGGACAAGGGAGGGCTACACCTTC. Protein sequence: CSVEDQQGTREGYTF. V usage is TRBV29-1 and J usage is TRBJ1-2; 7 bases align to TRBD1. The germline V gene has CDR1 SQVTM and CDR2 ANQGSEA. The CDR3 runs 15 residues. V shed 0 bases, J shed 8 bases, and the junction held 12 bases outside the gene matches.